This T cell receptor (beta chain) derives from a study of CD8 T cells in Susac syndrome. Random hexamers were used to reverse transcribe the RNA input (about 0.5 to 1 ug). TCRdb independently ran MiXCR on the immunoSEQ multiplex PCR reads; one entry per CDR3 protein. The repertoire holds roughly 160,000 distinct CDR3 sequences, with about 96% as singletons. Trimming cost V 7 bases and J 2 bases, with 11 bases left between them. This CDR3 has 13 residues. The chain joins TRBV23-1 to TRBJ2-5; D is undetermined. TRBV23-1 is identified as an open reading frame with a role that is uncertain. This TCR came from a human donor with Susac syndrome. The sequenced sample consisted of CD4+ T cells from PBMCs. CDR3 nucleotide sequence: TGCGCCAGCATCGGACGCGCGCAAGAGACCCAGTACTTC. This encodes CASIGRAQETQYF.